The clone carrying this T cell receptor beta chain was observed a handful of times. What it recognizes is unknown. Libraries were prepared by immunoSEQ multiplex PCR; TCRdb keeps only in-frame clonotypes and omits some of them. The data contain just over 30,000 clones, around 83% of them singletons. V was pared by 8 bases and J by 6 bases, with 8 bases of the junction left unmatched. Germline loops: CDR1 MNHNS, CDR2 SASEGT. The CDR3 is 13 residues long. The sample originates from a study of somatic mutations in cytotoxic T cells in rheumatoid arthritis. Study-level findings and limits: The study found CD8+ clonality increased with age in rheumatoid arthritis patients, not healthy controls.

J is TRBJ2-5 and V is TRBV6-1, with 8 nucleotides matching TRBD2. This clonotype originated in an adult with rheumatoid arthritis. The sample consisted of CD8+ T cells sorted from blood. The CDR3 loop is CASGKAGGKTQYF. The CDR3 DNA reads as TGTGCCAGCGGAAAGGCGGGGGGAAAGACCCAGTACTTC.